What follows are 7 T cell receptor beta chains derived from one specimen sequenced in a study of blood T cell repertoires in COVID-19. TCRdb keeps only in-frame clones here, not all; method: immunoSEQ multiplex PCR. The sample consists of about 260,000 clones, 80% to 90% of them appearing once. The specimen was peripheral blood. Receptors were obtained from a woman aged 40 to 50 who had recovered from COVID-19.

The gene calls are TRBV18 and TRBJ2-5; maybe TRBD1 (8 bases). The CDR3 totals 15 residues. The V gene's germline CDR1 is KGHSH and CDR2 LQKENI. V shed 6 bases and J shed 2 bases, with 16 bases lying between them. CDR3 sequence: CASSRGQGGQETQYF. The CDR3 nucleotides read TGTGCCAGCTCCCGAGGACAGGGAGGGCAAGAGACCCAGTACTTC. The entire variable domain, with the rest obtained from reference TRBV18 and TRBJ2-5, is as follows: NAGVMQNPRHLVRRRGQEARLRCSPMKGHSHVYWYRQLPEEGLKFMVYLQKENIIDESGMPKERFSAEFPKEGPSILRIQQVVRGDSAAYFCASSRGQGGQETQYFGPGTRLLVL.

The V call is TRBV18, the J call TRBJ1-2; no clear D. V lost 2 bases, J lost 8 bases, and 9 bases lay in between. Germline CDR1 reads KGHSH; CDR2 reads LQKENI. The CDR3 runs 12 residues. CDR3 coding DNA: TGTGCCAGCTCACCAGGCAGGAAAGGCTACACCTTC. Translated, it gives CASSPGRKGYTF.

The genes are TRBV3-1 (or the pseudogene TRBV3-2) and TRBJ1-4; D gene ambiguous. With 5 bases removed from V and 0 bases from J, the gap between germline ends came to 10 bases. Looked up from germline, CDR1 is LGHDT and CDR2 is YNNKEL (reference sequence). The CDR3 consists of 15 residues. CDR3 in amino acids: CASSNRRATNEKLFF. CDR3 nucleotides: TGTGCCAGCAGCAACAGACGTGCAACTAATGAAAAACTGTTTTTT.

The chain carries TRBV4-1 and TRBJ2-5, with D perhaps TRBD1 (7 bases). Per the germline V gene, CDR1 is MGHRA and CDR2 is YSYEKL. Trimming removed 1 base at V and 1 base at J, with 25 bases between. This CDR3 spans 20 amino acids. The CDR3 DNA sequence: TGCGCCAGCAGCCAAGGAATGGGAGGTGGCGACAGGGTCTCCCAAGAGACCCAGTACTTC. Amino acid sequence: CASSQGMGGGDRVSQETQYF.

The chain is built from TRBV7-9 and TRBJ2-5; possibly TRBD2 for D (6 bases). V gave up 3 bases and J gave up 4 bases, with 12 bases separating them. CDR1 is SEHNR and CDR2 is FQNEAQ in the germline V gene (reference sequence). This CDR3 has 14 amino acids. The CDR3 nucleotides are TGTGCCAGCAGCTTGGGAGCGGGTTTAGAGACCCAGTACTTC. Its translation is CASSLGAGLETQYF.

The CDR3 bases are TGTGCCAGCAGCTCACGGACTAGCGGGGCTTACGAGCAGTACTTC. Its translation is CASSSRTSGAYEQYF. V gene TRBV7-9 combines with J gene TRBJ2-7, with 12 bases identical to TRBD2. Germline V lookup: CDR1 SEHNR, CDR2 FQNEAQ (reference sequence). The CDR3 length is 15 residues. V lost 4 bases to trimming and J lost 4 bases; unmatched junction nucleotides: 5.

The sample holds many counts of this clone. The V gene is TRBV15, the J gene TRBJ1-2; 7 bases are shared with TRBD1. J gave up 8 bases and V 3 bases, and 6 bases lay outside the gene matches. The germline V gene has CDR1 LNHNV and CDR2 YYDKDF (reference sequence). This CDR3 is built from 13 residues. The CDR3 reads CATSSRGVGGYTF. As DNA, the CDR3 is TGTGCCACCAGCAGCAGGGGGGTTGGAGGCTACACCTTC.